The clone carrying this TCR beta chain was seen once. In the authors' methods: Nucleated cell counts were estimated from reference gene primer amplification. Measured with immunoSEQ multiplex PCR; TCRdb has only the in-frame clones, and not every one. V, J and clone size derive from that table, while D and trimming were established from the DNA sequence. The sample has 310,000 or so clones, around 90% seen once. These data belong to a study of blood T cell repertoires in COVID-19. On the study more broadly: The origin of the acute and convalescent COVID-19 samples was the United States, Italy and Spain.

The germline V gene encodes CDR1 KGHSH and CDR2 LQKENI. The germline V and J ends were trimmed by 3 bases and 8 bases, with 16 bases remaining between them. The CDR3 sequence is 15 residues long. This clonotype originated in a man between 65 and 85 years old with acute or convalescent COVID-19. The source material was peripheral blood. The chain has TRBV18 and TRBJ1-4, with TRBD1 as a possible D gene (5 bases). The DNA for the CDR3 is TGTGCCAGCTCACCTCAGGCGTCTGGGGGGGAAAAACTGTTTTTT. Encoded protein: CASSPQASGGEKLFF.